Here is one T cell receptor beta chain with its context. This CDR3 has 13 amino acids. With 4 bases removed from V and 0 bases from J, the gap between germline ends came to 7 bases. Germline loops: CDR1 SGHDT, CDR2 YYEEEE. The entry originates in a study of blood T cell repertoires in COVID-19. Study-level information: Spain, Italy and the United States supplied samples that represented acute and convalescent COVID-19.

Per the original methods: How many nucleated cells were present was estimated from reference gene primer amplification. Assay: immunoSEQ multiplex PCR; the TCRdb copy retains only in-frame clones and omits some. V, J and clone size are those of that table, while D and trimming were read from the DNA. The sample holds 65,000 to 75,000 clones, around 80% seen once. This sequence joins TRBV5-6 and TRBJ1-2, with D uncertain. Material for sequencing was peripheral blood. This TCR came from a man older than 75 with acute or convalescent COVID-19. The CDR3 spells CASSHRPNYGYTF. The CDR3 coding sequence is TGTGCCAGCAGCCACAGACCTAACTATGGCTACACCTTC.